Each of the 12 T cell receptor beta chains below was sequenced from the same sample in a study of cytomegalovirus exposure and HLA in healthy donors. TCRdb's table, derived via immunoSEQ multiplex PCR, lists solely in-frame clones and lacks some. The table lists about 98,000 clones, around 85% of them singletons. The sequenced material came from PBMCs. The receptors derive from a woman in her 30s in good health and CMV-seronegative.

The V and J genes are TRBV28 and TRBJ2-3, with a tentative D call TRBD2 (5 bases). The V gene's germline CDR1 is MDHEN and CDR2 SYDVKM. The V and J ends lost 9 bases and 2 bases respectively, with 18 bases between them. This CDR3 has 15 amino acids. The CDR3 DNA is TGTGCCAGTTCTCTCTTAGCGAGACTCACAGATACGCAGTATTTT. Its translation: CASSLLARLTDTQYF.

The chain links TRBV5-1 to TRBJ2-5; D is unresolved. Trimming took 1 base from V and 3 from J, leaving 16 bases between them. The germline V gene has CDR1 SGHRS and CDR2 YFSETQ. The CDR3 is 16 residues long. Here the CDR3 DNA reads TGCGCCAGCAGCTTGCGAGGCCTCGAGAATGAAGAGACCCAGTACTTC. Translation: CASSLRGLENEETQYF.

The CDR3 DNA is TGTGCCAGCAGCTCGGGACACTCTGGAAACACCATATATTTT. As protein: CASSSGHSGNTIYF. V and J are TRBV11-2 and TRBJ1-3; D is perhaps TRBD1 (6 bases). The CDR3 has 14 amino acids. CDR1 is SGHAT, CDR2 FQNNGV, per germline. Trimming pared 4 bases from V and 0 bases from J, leaving 7 bases between. The variable domain in full, with the rest retrieved from reference TRBV11-2 and TRBJ1-3, is EAGVAQSPRYKIIEKRQSVAFWCNPISGHATLYWYQQILGQGPKLLIQFQNNGVVDDSQLPKDRFSAERLKGVDSTLKIQPAKLEDSAVYLCASSSGHSGNTIYFGEGSWLTVV.

The chain combines TRBV9 with TRBJ2-4; D possibly corresponds to TRBD1 (7 bases). Trimming stripped 6 bases from V and 1 base from J, with 11 bases between. The CDR3 has 14 amino acids. Looked up from germline, CDR1 is SGDLS and CDR2 is YYNGEE. The CDR3 DNA is TGTGCCAGCAACGCGGGACAGGCCAAAAACATTCAGTACTTC. It yields the protein CASNAGQAKNIQYF.

The CDR3 loop reads CASSPRLAGGGEQFF. The CDR3 coding sequence is TGTGCCAGCAGTCCTCGACTAGCGGGAGGTGGTGAGCAGTTCTTC. This chain connects TRBV27 to TRBJ2-1; TRBD2 aligns across 13 bases. Germline V gene lookup returns CDR1 MNHEY and CDR2 SMNVEV (reference sequence). The CDR3 is 15 amino acids. With 5 bases clipped from V and 9 bases from J, the junction kept 7 bases outside the gene matches.

The gene calls are TRBV11-2 and TRBJ2-1; D might be TRBD2 (6 bases). Germline V CDR1 and CDR2: SGHAT, FQNNGV. The CDR3 is 15 residues long. V lost 1 base, J lost 3 bases, and 10 bases lay in between. The CDR3 is CASSLGDSGYNEQFF. Written as DNA, the CDR3 is TGTGCCAGCAGCTTAGGGGATAGCGGCTACAATGAGCAGTTCTTC.

This chain uses TRBV7-9 with TRBJ2-3; D may be TRBD1 (6 bases). Germline CDR1 SEHNR, CDR2 FQNEAQ (reference sequence). V lost 4 bases and J 4 bases, leaving 12 bases between the germline ends. The CDR3 loop spans 14 amino acids. The CDR3 DNA reads as TGTGCCAGCAGCTCCAACAGGGTCGCAGATACGCAGTATTTT. Its protein product is CASSSNRVADTQYF.

J is TRBJ2-3 and V is TRBV6-1; 8 nucleotides align to TRBD2. There are 14 residues in the CDR3. With V trimmed by 6 bases and J by 2 bases, 4 bases remained unmatched. The germline V gene encodes CDR1 MNHNS and CDR2 SASEGT. The CDR3 is CASRTSGSTDTQYF. In DNA, the CDR3 is TGTGCCAGCAGAACTAGCGGCTCCACAGATACGCAGTATTTT.

The rearrangement links TRBV6-6 to TRBJ2-1, with 7 positions matching TRBD2. J gave up 6 bases and V 2 bases, and 7 bases lay outside the gene matches. The CDR3 is made up of 15 amino acids. Germline V CDR1 and CDR2: MNHNY, SVGAGI (reference sequence). CDR3 bases: TGTGCCAGCAGTTACGGGGGGGTAGGTTCCAATGAGCAGTTCTTC. Amino acids: CASSYGGVGSNEQFF.

As regards this clone: Distinct nucleotide sequences in the sample also encode this CDR3. V usage is TRBV9 and J usage is TRBJ2-3, with 7 bases identical to TRBD1. Germline V gene sequence: CDR1 SGDLS, CDR2 YYNGEE. Trimming at V came to 2 bases and at J to 1 base, leaving 4 bases not matched to a gene. This CDR3 has 15 amino acids. CDR3 sequence reads: CASSVEGQRTDTQYF. The CDR3 nucleotides are TGTGCCAGCAGCGTTGAGGGACAGCGCACAGATACGCAGTATTTT. Together with reference TRBV9 and TRBJ2-3, the CDR3 gives the full variable domain: DSGVTQTPKHLITATGQRVTLRCSPRSGDLSVYWYQQSLDQGLQFLIQYYNGEERAKGNILERFSAQQFPDLHSELNLSSLELGDSALYFCASSVEGQRTDTQYFGPGTRLTVL.

The rearrangement links TRBV10-3 to TRBJ2-7; D is possibly TRBD1 (7 bases). V shed 0 bases and J shed 6 bases, with 9 bases lying between them. This CDR3 has 13 amino acids. Germline CDR1 reads ENHRY; CDR2 reads SYGVKD. The CDR3 sequence is CAISESQGGEQYF. The CDR3 DNA is TGTGCCATCAGTGAGTCCCAGGGGGGCGAGCAGTACTTC.

The chain carries TRBV28 and TRBJ1-1; 7 bases align to TRBD1. V was pared by 6 bases and J by 4 bases, with 8 bases of the junction left unmatched. Germline V gene lookup returns CDR1 MDHEN and CDR2 SYDVKM. The CDR3 spans 14 residues. The CDR3 sequence: CASRRNPGGTEAFF. The CDR3 DNA is TGTGCCAGCAGGCGAAACCCAGGGGGCACTGAAGCTTTCTTT.